The rows below give T cell receptor beta chains drawn from one sample of a study of OX40 agonist ivuxolimab in advanced cancers. Sequencing was performed with immunoSEQ multiplex PCR; in TCRdb, only in-frame clones are kept and a portion is missing. Counted here are about 100,000 clones, about 91% occurring once; the ten biggest clones make up around 0.16%. Specimen: CD4+ or CD8+ T cells sorted from blood, collected in a trial of the OX40 agonist ivuxolimab. Receptor source: an adult with an advanced solid tumor such as melanoma, head and neck, liver or kidney cancer. Both conserved end residues are part of each CDR3. The order of the fields is D gene, J gene, clone size, V gene, CDR3 DNA, CDR3 protein. A D gene is named only where the DNA matches it firmly. Clone size is not always given. Where it is, it says once, few, many or a class for expanded clones.

. TRBJ2-1 . TRBV9 TGTGCCAGCAGCGTAGGGGGACTCCTCAAGGGTAATGAGCAGTTCTTC CASSVGGLLKGNEQFF
TRBD2 TRBJ2-1 . TRBV5-6 TGTGCCAGCAGCCTTACCGGGACTAGGAGAATGAAAGAGCAGTTCTTC CASSLTGTRRMKEQFF
. TRBJ2-5 . TRBV28 TGTGCCAGCAGGGGGGAGACCCAGTACTTC CASRGETQYF
TRBD1 TRBJ1-4 . TRBV6-1 TGTGCCGGTAAAAACAGGGGACGTAATGAAAAACTGTTTTTT CAGKNRGRNEKLFF
. TRBJ2-3 . TRBV2 TGTGCCAGCAGTGAACAGGGGGGTACGCAGTATTTT CASSEQGGTQYF
. TRBJ1-2 . TRBV5-4 TGTGCCAGCAGCATGGACGGCAACTATGGCTACACCTTC CASSMDGNYGYTF
. TRBJ1-5 . TRBV7-8 TGTGCCAGCAGCCGAGGGGACGTCCAGCATTTT CASSRGDVQHF
TRBD2 TRBJ2-1 . TRBV5-1 TGCGCCAGCAGCCCTGCCGCCAGCGGGAGGGGGGTAGGGCAGTTCTTC CASSPAASGRGVGQFF
TRBD1 TRBJ1-2 . TRBV5-6 TGTGCCAGCAGCCTAGGGACAGCGGCTTGGAACTATGGCTACACCTTC CASSLGTAAWNYGYTF
. TRBJ2-3 . TRBV15 TGTGCCACCAGCAGGTCGGGCCTGGGCAGGACAGATACGCAGTATTTT CATSRSGLGRTDTQYF
. TRBJ2-5 . TRBV10-2 TGCGCCAGCAGTGAGTTAACTAGTGGGACCCAGTACTTC CASSELTSGTQYF
. TRBJ1-5 . TRBV10-1 TGCGCCAACACCGGGGACCGCCGCAATCAGCCCCAGCATTTT CANTGDRRNQPQHF
. TRBJ2-1 . TRBV5-1 TGCGCCAGCAGCTATCAGGGGAATGAGCAGTTCTTC CASSYQGNEQFF
TRBD1 TRBJ1-2 . TRBV30 TGTGCCTGGAGTAGGGACAGGGGCTATGGCTACACCTTC CAWSRDRGYGYTF
. TRBJ2-2 once TRBV6-6 TGTGCCAGCCAGGGACCAGCGAACACCGGGGAGCTGTTTTTT CASQGPANTGELFF
. TRBJ2-3 . TRBV28 TGTGCCACCGCTGGCAGAGATACGCAGTATTTT CATAGRDTQYF
. TRBJ2-5 . TRBV19 TGTGCCAGTAGTCCCCGAGCTGGGGGTTTGAGAGAGACCCAGTACTTC CASSPRAGGLRETQYF
. TRBJ1-1 . TRBV7-2 TGTGCCAGCAGCCACAACCCCAGGGACACTGAAGCTTTCTTT CASSHNPRDTEAFF
. TRBJ1-5 . TRBV28 TGTGCCAGCAGTGTCAGGGTCCGCCATAGCAATCAGCCCCAGCATTTT CASSVRVRHSNQPQHF
. TRBJ2-1 . TRBV7-3 TGTGCCAGCAGCTTCCGGGGGAGGGGGAATGAGCAGTTCTTC CASSFRGRGNEQFF
. TRBJ2-7 . TRBV6-6 TGTGCCAGCAGTTATTACGGGATGAGGAACGAGCAGTACTTC CASSYYGMRNEQYF
. TRBJ1-2 . TRBV18 TGTGCCAGCTCACCACCGGTACCTAACTATGGCTACACCTTC CASSPPVPNYGYTF
. TRBJ2-7 . TRBV5-1 TGCGCCAGCAGTTCAGACAGGTCCTCCTACGAGCAGTACTTC CASSSDRSSYEQYF
TRBD1 TRBJ1-1 . TRBV6-4 TGTGCCAGCAGCGCCAATGGAGGACAGGGAGGAGCTTTCTTT CASSANGGQGGAFF
. TRBJ1-3 . TRBV5-6 TGTGCCAGCTCCCAAACAGGGACGGCTGGAAACACCATATATTTT CASSQTGTAGNTIYF
TRBD1 TRBJ1-1 . TRBV6-4 TGTGCCAGCAGTGTTGAGACAGGGGAGACGTCTGAAGCTTTCTTT CASSVETGETSEAFF
. TRBJ2-1 . TRBV5-4 TGTGCCAGCAGCTTGGGTGGAGGGCGCGGTGAGCAGTTCTTC CASSLGGGRGEQFF
TRBD2 TRBJ2-3 . TRBV5-4 TGTGCCAGCAGCTTGGAGTCTAGCGGGGCAACAGATACGCAGTATTTT CASSLESSGATDTQYF
. TRBJ2-2 . TRBV5-6 TGTGCCAGCAGCTTCGCTAGCGCCGCGAACACCGGGGAGCTGTTTTTT CASSFASAANTGELFF
. TRBJ2-1 few TRBV27 TGTGCCAGCGGTCGGGAGCTCCACAATGAGCAGTTCTTC CASGRELHNEQFF
TRBD1 TRBJ1-3 . TRBV5-1 TGCGCCAGCAGCTTGGGAACAGGGGGGCGAAACACCATATATTTT CASSLGTGGRNTIYF